The TCR beta chain under discussion was sequenced for a study of blood T cell repertoires in COVID-19. On the study more broadly: Collection of acute and convalescent COVID-19 samples took place in the United States, Italy and Spain. PBMCs, B-cell-depleted T cells, or T cells provided the cDNA or gDNA that made up the material.

Original processing methods: Amplification of reference gene primers was used by the study to estimate nucleated cell counts. The assay was immunoSEQ multiplex PCR, and TCRdb's table has in-frame clones only and misses some. Clonal size and the V and J genes are those of that table, whereas D and trimming came from the DNA. The table has about 190,000 clones, around 91% seen once. Unmatched junction bases numbered 6, after V lost 4 bases and J lost 4 bases. This CDR3 comprises 15 residues. Germline CDR1 reads MGHRA; CDR2 reads YSYEKL. The chain is built from TRBV4-1 and TRBJ2-3; TRBD1 matches 9 bases. Specimen: peripheral blood. The sequence derives from a man aged 45-65 years with acute or convalescent COVID-19. CDR3 bases: TGCGCCAGCAGCCTCCGGGACAGGGCCGCAGATACGCAGTATTTT. Translated, it gives CASSLRDRAADTQYF.